A single sample gave rise to the 26 T cell receptor beta chains below, sequenced in a study of neurological immune-mediated disorders (dated by TCRdb to 2018 to 2020). The method was 5' RACE. Sequencing relied on an Illumina HiSeq 2500. TCRdb's own reprocessing of the public reads used fastp at Q25 and MiXCR and kept productive beta chains. Every CDR3 protein is listed once, alongside the most common genes and DNA of its rows. This sample comprises 30,000 to 40,000 distinct CDR3 sequences, 8.5% to 14% of them detected only once. Approximately 3.5% of the sample is in the top ten clones. The meaning of the sample's time point label: technical triplicate 1. The sequenced sample was PBMCs. The origin of the receptors is a man in his sixties with HTLV-1-associated myelopathy (HAM/TSP).

A single count supports this clonotype. The CDR3, as DNA: TGTGCCAGCAGACGGGACAGGGGGCGCATCGAGCAGTACGTC. This codes for CASRRDRGRIEQYV. The genes are TRBV6-1 and TRBJ2-7, with TRBD1 matching 12 bases. The V and J ends lost 6 bases and 6 bases, in that order; junction bases with no gene match: 6. Germline V lookup: CDR1 MNHNS, CDR2 SASEGT. This CDR3 comprises 14 residues.

The table lists this clonotype with many counts. This chain joins TRBV29-1 and TRBJ2-1; 11 bases line up with TRBD2. V trimming: 6 bases; J trimming: 0 bases; junction bases outside the gene matches: 13. CDR3 length: 18 residues. Germline-derived CDR1 and CDR2 are SQVTM and ANQGSEA. The CDR3 loop is CSVEGGLAALNSYNEQFF. CDR3 DNA sequence: TGCAGCGTCGAGGGGGGACTAGCGGCCCTTAACTCCTACAATGAGCAGTTCTTC.

Many counts were recorded for this clonotype. The rearrangement uses TRBV20-1 and TRBJ2-5; no reliable D call. V was cut by 2 bases and J by 1 base, with 5 bases left in between. The germline V gene encodes CDR1 DFQATT and CDR2 SNEGSKA (reference sequence). This CDR3 has 12 residues. The CDR3 sequence: CSARRSQETQYF. The DNA of the CDR3 is TGCAGTGCTAGACGGTCCCAAGAGACCCAGTACTTC.

This clonotype occurred many times. This chain connects TRBV29-1 to TRBJ2-7; D perhaps matches TRBD1 (6 bases). Trimming cost V 4 bases and J 7 bases, with 17 bases left between them. The CDR3 covers 13 residues. Germline V gives CDR1 SQVTM, CDR2 ANQGSEA. As DNA, the CDR3 is TGCAGCGTTGGGGTCGGACAGCTGGATGAGCAGTACTTC. Translation: CSVGVGQLDEQYF.

This clonotype was observed many times. The J gene is TRBJ1-1, the V gene TRBV5-1; D is undetermined. This CDR3 is 15 amino acids long. Germline lookup yields CDR1 SGHRS and CDR2 YFSETQ. V was shortened by 0 bases and J by 1 base, with 10 bases between the two germline ends. CDR3 bases: TGCGCCAGCAGCTTGGTCGTGAGCGGGAACACTGAAGCTTTCTTT. This sequence encodes CASSLVVSGNTEAFF.

This clonotype was counted ten times or more. The chain links TRBV7-9 to TRBJ1-4; weak D call: TRBD1 (6 bases). The CDR3 totals 14 residues. Germline CDR1 reads SEHNR; CDR2 reads FQNEAQ (reference sequence). V lost 1 base and J lost 8, with 11 bases in between. This CDR3 is CASSLEQGEEKLFF. Written as DNA, the CDR3 is TGTGCCAGCAGCTTAGAACAGGGAGAGGAAAAACTGTTTTTT.

This clonotype was counted at least ten times. J is TRBJ1-2 and V is TRBV6-2 or TRBV6-3, with 10 bases matching TRBD1. Per germline, CDR1 MNHEY and CDR2 SVGEGT. The CDR3 runs 14 residues. After removal of 6 bases from V and 3 bases from J, the junction contained 4 bases not matched to a gene. CDR3 sequence: CASSLGTGDYGYTF. CDR3 nucleotides: TGTGCCAGCAGCCTTGGGACAGGGGACTATGGCTACACCTTC.

This clonotype was seen only a few times. The rearrangement joins TRBV6-6 to TRBJ1-4, with 8 bases aligning to TRBD1. This CDR3 contains 14 residues. J was trimmed by 7 bases and V by 0 bases; bases with no gene match: 1. The germline gives CDR1 MNHNY, CDR2 SVGAGI (reference sequence). The CDR3 loop is CASSYSGQGEKLFF. The CDR3 DNA is TGTGCCAGCAGTTACTCTGGACAGGGTGAAAAACTGTTTTTT.

Concerning this clonotype: One end of the junction does not line up with germline, which may come from a read error. The gene calls are TRBV10-3 and TRBJ1-3, with D perhaps TRBD1 (6 bases). The germline gives CDR1 ENHRY, CDR2 SYGVKD. This CDR3 is built from 15 residues. CDR3 residues: CVIRIQGPSGNSIYF. The CDR3, as DNA: TGTGTCATCAGGATACAGGGACCCTCTGGAAATAGCATATATTTT.

This clonotype has a count of ten or more. This chain connects TRBV5-1 to TRBJ2-1; 8 bases line up with TRBD1. Germline V CDR1 and CDR2: SGHRS, YFSETQ. The CDR3 consists of 17 residues. Trimming at V came to 7 bases and at J to 2 bases, leaving 14 bases not matched to a gene. CDR3 protein: CASSFRGLAGTYNEQFF. CDR3 bases: TGCGCCAGCTCGTTCAGGGGGCTCGCGGGAACCTACAATGAGCAGTTCTTC.

This clonotype was seen repeatedly, ten times or more. CDR3 coding DNA: TGTGCCATCAGTGATAGCGGGAGTCCCCATGAGCAGTTCTTC. Protein: CAISDSGSPHEQFF. This chain joins TRBV10-3 and TRBJ2-1; 9 bases are a match to TRBD2. Trimming cost V 3 bases and J 8 bases; bases outside gene matches: 5. The CDR3 has 14 amino acids. The germline CDR1 and CDR2 sequences are ENHRY and SYGVKD.

This clonotype has at least ten counts. The genes are TRBV5-1 and TRBJ2-3; 10 nucleotides match TRBD1. Germline loops: CDR1 SGHRS, CDR2 YFSETQ. J lost 4 bases, V lost 3 bases, and 5 bases had no gene match. This CDR3 is 15 amino acids long. This chain's CDR3 is CASSSHGTGADTQYF. The CDR3 coding sequence is TGCGCCAGCAGCTCCCACGGGACAGGGGCAGATACGCAGTATTTT.

The chain links TRBV7-2 to TRBJ1-2; D is unclear. The germline V and J ends were trimmed by 5 bases and 5 bases, with 6 bases remaining between them. Germline V lookup: CDR1 SGHTA, CDR2 FQGNSA. The CDR3 is 11 residues long. The chain's CDR3 is CASSHQYGYTF. CDR3 sequence (DNA): TGTGCCAGCAGCCATCAATATGGCTACACCTTC.

This clonotype appeared many times. This sequence joins TRBV12-3 or TRBV12-4 and TRBJ2-2; D possibly corresponds to TRBD2 (6 bases). The CDR3 extends over 14 amino acids. V was trimmed by 7 bases and J by 6 bases, leaving 15 bases between them. The CDR3 nucleotides are TGTGCCAGCACCCCTGGAGGGTTGTCCGGGGAGCTGTTTTTT. Its protein is CASTPGGLSGELFF.

This clonotype has at least ten counts. This chain links TRBV10-3 with TRBJ2-5; D may be TRBD1 or TRBD2 (6 bases each). Germline CDR1 reads ENHRY; CDR2 reads SYGVKD. This CDR3 contains 15 residues. V dropped 10 bases and J dropped 4 bases, with 22 bases sitting between them. CDR3 nucleotides: TGTGCCACATTTTCCTCTGGGGGGCCGGGAGAGACCCAGTACTTC. Protein sequence: CATFSSGGPGETQYF.

This clonotype was counted many times. CDR3 in amino acids: CASSLEGEKRDEQFF. The CDR3 region has the DNA TGCGCCAGCAGCTTGGAGGGAGAAAAAAGGGATGAGCAGTTCTTC. This chain joins TRBV5-1 and TRBJ2-1, with a weak D call TRBD2 (5 bases). This CDR3 spans 15 amino acids. Per germline, CDR1 SGHRS and CDR2 YFSETQ. Trimming took off 0 bases at V and 8 bases at J, with 15 bases between the two ends.

This clonotype was seen ten or more times. This chain connects TRBV6-5 to TRBJ2-7, with D maybe TRBD2 (6 bases). Germline loops: CDR1 MNHEY, CDR2 SVGAGI. The CDR3 consists of 16 residues. Trimming shortened V by 6 bases and J by 4 bases, and 22 bases separated the two germline ends. The CDR3 DNA follows: TGTGCCAGCAGACTACAGGAGGGGCTGGTCGGATACGAGCAGTACTTC. As protein: CASRLQEGLVGYEQYF.

This clonotype was detected many times. The CDR3: CASRRSPGNTDTQYF. The CDR3, as DNA: TGCGCCAGCAGACGCAGCCCGGGGAACACAGATACGCAGTATTTT. The gene calls are TRBV4-1 and TRBJ2-3; D might be TRBD2 (5 bases). The V and J ends lost 6 bases and 2 bases respectively, with 15 bases between them. Germline CDR1 reads MGHRA; CDR2 reads YSYEKL. This CDR3 spans 15 amino acids.

Many counts were recorded for this clonotype. The chain couples TRBV7-2 to TRBJ2-3; possibly TRBD2 for D (6 bases). The CDR3 length is 15 residues. CDR1 and CDR2 (germline): SGHTA, FQGNSA. Trimming took 3 bases from V and 1 from J, leaving 11 bases between them. The DNA for the CDR3 is TGTGCCAGCAGCTTCAGTAGCGGACGCACAGATACGCAGTATTTT. It is translated as CASSFSSGRTDTQYF.

This clonotype was seen at least ten times. Given a much more abundant clone one base away, this may be a read error. The rearrangement uses TRBV12-3 or TRBV12-4 and TRBJ2-1; TRBD1 matches 10 bases. This CDR3 is built from 15 residues. The CDR3 loop is CTSRRPGQGFNEQFF. CDR3 bases: TGTACCAGCAGAAGACCGGGACAGGGGTTCAATGAGCAGTTCTTC.

Relative to its sample, this clonotype is medium-sized (0.01 to 0.1%). This chain links TRBV20-1 with TRBJ1-1; TRBD1 aligns across 7 bases. Trimming took 6 bases from V and 3 from J; bases not matched to a gene: 7. Germline V CDR1 and CDR2: DFQATT, SNEGSKA (reference sequence). This CDR3 has 13 amino acids. The CDR3 loop is CSARDSRDTEAFF. The DNA of the CDR3 is TGCAGTGCCAGGGACAGCAGGGACACTGAAGCTTTCTTT.

By frequency in the sample, this clonotype is medium-sized (0.01 to 0.1%). The chain joins TRBV7-8 to TRBJ2-1, with D perhaps assigned TRBD1 or TRBD2 (5 bases each). Germline loops: CDR1 SGHVS, CDR2 FQNEAQ. V was trimmed by 2 bases and J by 8 bases, leaving 22 bases between them. The CDR3 contains 17 residues. The CDR3 loop is CASSLNRLEVLGDEQFF. The CDR3 coding sequence is TGTGCCAGCAGCTTAAACCGCCTTGAAGTATTGGGGGATGAGCAGTTCTTC.

This clonotype was seen many times. V usage is TRBV5-1 and J usage is TRBJ1-1; D gene ambiguous. The V gene lost 0 bases and the J gene lost 4 bases, with 13 bases spanning the gap. This CDR3 has 15 residues. CDR1 is SGHRS and CDR2 is YFSETQ in the germline V gene. The CDR3 DNA is TGCGCCAGCAGCTTGGAATCAGGAGTCGGCACTGAAGCTTTCTTT. It yields the protein CASSLESGVGTEAFF.

Ten or more counts support this clonotype. The V and J genes are TRBV7-2 and TRBJ1-2; 8 bases match TRBD1. The germline V gene has CDR1 SGHTA and CDR2 FQGNSA. This CDR3 region has 14 residues. With 1 base clipped from V and 4 bases from J, the junction kept 2 bases outside the gene matches. CDR3: CASSLVDRGYGYTF. The CDR3 DNA follows: TGTGCCAGCAGCTTAGTAGACAGGGGCTATGGCTACACCTTC.

Points on this clonotype: An end of the junction does not agree with germline; a read error may underlie this. This chain connects TRBV28 to TRBJ2-3, with TRBD2 identical over 11 bases. Germline V gene lookup returns CDR1 MDHEN and CDR2 SYDVKM. This CDR3 is built from 17 residues. CDR3 sequence: CSSSLIGSGGVTDTQYF. CDR3 DNA: TGTTCCAGCAGTTTGATTGGTAGCGGGGGGGTCACAGATACGCAGTATTTT.

The chain combines TRBV3-1 with TRBJ2-5, with D hard to call. Trimming took 5 bases from V and 4 from J, leaving 14 bases between them. Germline CDR1 reads LGHDT; CDR2 reads YNNKEL (reference sequence). The CDR3 loop spans 14 amino acids. The DNA of the CDR3 is TGTGCCAGCAGCAGCAGTCAAGTGGGAGAGACCCAGTACTTC. Amino acids: CASSSSQVGETQYF.